This T cell receptor (beta chain) was found in a study of T cell repertoires in cytomegalovirus infection. About the research overall: Epitope selection comprised recently identified HLA-C-restricted CMV epitopes and well-studied HLA-B-restricted CMV epitopes. Both CMV infection and a matching HLA type were indicated by public TCR beta signatures.

MiXCR was run by TCRdb on the reads, yielding one entry per CDR3 protein. This sample yields some 480,000 distinct CDR3 sequences, of which 33% are seen a single time; about 17% belongs to the top ten. V lost 7 bases, J lost 5 bases, and 15 bases lay in between. The CDR3 totals 14 residues. Germline V gives CDR1 MDHEN, CDR2 SYDVKM. With respect to this clonotype: Its specificity is unknown.

Findings and caveats of the study: Accumulated public TCR beta family frequency recognized individuals carrying CMV together with the relevant HLA. HLA-C-restricted CMV clonotypes gave the most frequent clonotype in two of eight donors.

The chain combines TRBV28 with TRBJ1-5; a possible D gene is TRBD1 (5 bases). This TCR came from a human donor in good health (CMV status not recorded). Some clones in this sample may be carry-over from other donors' samples. The specimen comprised cultured PBMCs, sampled from culture after CMV antigen stimulation. For the CDR3, the DNA is TGTGCCAGCATCTCAAATCAGGGCGATCAGCCCCAGCATTTT. Amino acid sequence: CASISNQGDQPQHF.